What follows are 32 T cell receptor beta chains derived from one specimen sequenced in a study of siplizumab effects on memory and regulatory T cells. Clones were read by immunoSEQ multiplex PCR, and TCRdb kept only the in-frame ones, dropping some. The table records about 82,000 clones, roughly 86% of them present only once. The sample was Tregs sorted from blood. The source is a human donor in good health.

This clone showed up just once. The rearrangement joins TRBV2 to TRBJ1-1, with no clear D. Trimming cost V 10 bases and J 2 bases, with 14 bases left between them. The CDR3 consists of 13 residues. Germline V gene data show CDR1 as SNHLY and CDR2 as FYNNEI. CDR3 amino acids: CATRAQFNTEAFF. In DNA form, the CDR3 reads TGTGCCACCCGAGCACAGTTTAACACTGAAGCTTTCTTT.

The V call is TRBV7-9, the J call TRBJ1-1; D ambiguous. Looked up from germline, CDR1 is SEHNR and CDR2 is FQNEAQ (reference sequence). V was cut by 0 bases and J by 1 base, with 9 bases left in between. The CDR3 totals 15 residues. CDR3 protein: CASSLAWGGNTEAFF. Here the CDR3 DNA reads TGTGCCAGCAGCTTAGCCTGGGGAGGGAACACTGAAGCTTTCTTT.

For the CDR3, the DNA is TGTGCCAGCAGCAGATCCGGGACAGGGAATTTGGTCTACACCTTC. Translation: CASSRSGTGNLVYTF. The chain uses TRBV6-1 and TRBJ1-2; 9 bases are a match to TRBD1. This CDR3 is built from 15 residues. J gave up 10 bases and V 6 bases, and 15 bases lay outside the gene matches. CDR1 is MNHNS, CDR2 SASEGT, per germline.

The V gene is TRBV4-3, the J gene TRBJ2-2; D possibly corresponds to TRBD1 (5 bases). V shed 5 bases and J shed 6 bases, with 13 bases lying between them. The CDR3 spans 14 residues. The germline V gene has CDR1 LGHNA and CDR2 YSLEER. In DNA form, the CDR3 reads TGCGCCAGCAGCGTTGGACACTGGGCCGGGGAGCTGTTTTTT. It specifies CASSVGHWAGELFF.

V gene TRBV6-1 combines with J gene TRBJ2-5; a weak D match, TRBD2 (6 bases). The J call may be incorrect, as the DNA end agrees better with TRBJ2-7. This CDR3 has 15 amino acids. Germline-derived CDR1 and CDR2 are MNHNS and SASEGT. The CDR3 region is CASSPPRERIYEQYF. Written as DNA, the CDR3 is TGTGCCAGCAGTCCCCCGCGGGAAAGAATCTACGAGCAGTACTTC.

J is TRBJ1-3 and V is TRBV28, with D possibly matching TRBD1 (6 bases). The CDR3 length is 17 residues. CDR1 MDHEN and CDR2 SYDVKM come from the germline V gene. The V gene lost 7 bases and the J gene lost 0 bases, with 19 bases spanning the gap. CDR3 loop: CASTKAGTPSSGNTIYF. The CDR3 bases are TGTGCCAGCACCAAAGCCGGGACACCTAGCTCTGGAAACACCATATATTTT.

V is TRBV6-1 and J is TRBJ1-2; no reliable D call. V was trimmed by 8 bases and J by 4 bases, leaving 11 bases between them. CDR1 is MNHNS, CDR2 SASEGT, per germline. The CDR3 extends over 12 amino acids. Written as DNA, the CDR3 is TGTGCCAGCCGGACGGCGGGCTATGGCTACACCTTC. Encoded protein: CASRTAGYGYTF.

This clone was counted a single time. V is TRBV10-3 and J is TRBJ2-1; 9 nucleotides align to TRBD2. The CDR3 runs 14 residues. Germline values: CDR1 ENHRY, CDR2 SYGVKD. Trimming at V came to 3 bases and at J to 7 bases, leaving 4 bases not matched to a gene. The CDR3 DNA reads as TGTGCCATCAGTGACCTAGCGGGGTCTAATGAGCAGTTCTTC. As protein: CAISDLAGSNEQFF.

The chain combines TRBV14 with TRBJ1-4; the match to TRBD1 covers 7 bases. Unmatched junction bases numbered 5, after V lost 3 bases and J lost 4 bases. Per germline, CDR1 SGHDN and CDR2 FVKESK. CDR3 length: 15 amino acids. CDR3 sequence: CASSQLQGNNEKLFF. In DNA form, the CDR3 reads TGTGCCAGCAGCCAGTTACAGGGGAATAATGAAAAACTGTTTTTT.

CDR3 DNA sequence: TGTGCCAGCAGGACGGCGGGGGGCCTTCACAATGAGCAGTTCTTC. It encodes CASRTAGGLHNEQFF. The chain has TRBV28 and TRBJ2-1; 8 bases are shared with TRBD2. The V gene end was trimmed by 6 bases and the J gene end by 5 bases; junction bases not matched to a gene: 9. There are 15 residues in the CDR3. CDR1 MDHEN and CDR2 SYDVKM come from the germline V gene.

The chain combines TRBV28 with TRBJ2-3; no reliable D call. CDR3 size: 13 residues. Trimming shortened V by 7 bases and J by 7 bases, and 15 bases separated the two germline ends. Germline-derived CDR1 and CDR2 are MDHEN and SYDVKM. CDR3 residues: CASTLKSGNTQYF. The DNA of the CDR3 is TGTGCCAGCACCCTTAAGAGTGGGAATACGCAGTATTTT. Full variable domain (missing parts from reference TRBV28 and TRBJ2-3): DVKVTQSSRYLVKRTGEKVFLECVQDMDHENMFWYRQDPGLGLRLIYFSYDVKMKEKGDIPEGYSVSREKKERFSLILESASTNQTSMYLCASTLKSGNTQYFGPGTRLTVL.

CDR3 loop: CASSLRGNSYEQYF. The CDR3 DNA is TGTGCCAGCAGCTTGAGGGGCAACTCCTACGAGCAGTACTTC. The chain employs TRBV5-4 and TRBJ2-7, with TRBD1 as a possible D gene (5 bases). The CDR3 loop spans 14 amino acids. Trimming pared 1 base from V and 0 bases from J, leaving 8 bases between. The germline CDR1 and CDR2 sequences are SGHNT and YYREEE (reference sequence).

V gene TRBV27 combines with J gene TRBJ2-7; no definite D call. The V gene lost 3 bases and the J gene lost 5 bases, with 14 bases spanning the gap. The CDR3 extends over 14 amino acids. Germline-derived CDR1 and CDR2 are MNHEY and SMNVEV (reference sequence). CDR3 DNA: TGTGCCAGCAGTTTCCGCCTCCAGTGGGACGAGCAGTACTTC. Translated: CASSFRLQWDEQYF.

The chain couples TRBV15 to TRBJ1-2; possibly TRBD1 for D (5 bases). Germline assignment: CDR1 LNHNV and CDR2 YYDKDF (reference sequence). The CDR3 length is 14 residues. V was clipped by 6 bases and J by 2 bases, with 13 bases between them. CDR3 loop: CATRPTDTNYGYTF. CDR3 coding DNA: TGTGCCACCAGACCGACAGACACCAACTATGGCTACACCTTC.

CDR3 DNA: TGTGCCAGCTCACCACGACAGGACAATGAGCAGTTCTTC. This encodes CASSPRQDNEQFF. The chain joins TRBV18 to TRBJ2-1; perhaps TRBD1 as D (6 bases). This CDR3 contains 13 residues. Germline CDR1 and CDR2: KGHSH and LQKENI. With 1 base removed from V and 5 bases from J, the gap between germline ends came to 6 bases.

The chain recombines TRBV27 with TRBJ1-5; D perhaps matches TRBD1 (5 bases). Germline-derived CDR1 and CDR2 are MNHEY and SMNVEV (reference sequence). The V gene lost 6 bases and the J gene lost 9 bases, with 12 bases spanning the gap. The CDR3 contains 12 residues. CDR3 DNA: TGTGCCAGCAGGACAGTAGGTGGGCCCCAGCATTTT. Its translation: CASRTVGGPQHF.

J is TRBJ2-3 and V is TRBV9, with 7 bases identical to TRBD2. The germline gives CDR1 SGDLS, CDR2 YYNGEE. Trimming took 0 bases from V and 4 from J; bases not matched to a gene: 5. This CDR3 is 15 amino acids long. The CDR3, as DNA: TGTGCCAGCAGCGTAGTAGGGACTACGGCAGATACGCAGTATTTT. It specifies CASSVVGTTADTQYF.

V gene TRBV6-5 combines with J gene TRBJ1-4; TRBD1 is a possible D gene (6 bases). V lost 6 bases and J lost 8, with 16 bases in between. This CDR3 is 14 amino acids long. CDR1 MNHEY and CDR2 SVGAGI come from the germline V gene. This chain's CDR3 is CASRKTGAGEKLFF. The DNA of the CDR3 is TGTGCCAGCAGGAAGACGGGGGCAGGGGAAAAACTGTTTTTT.

The chain is built from TRBV7-2 and TRBJ1-1, with unresolved D. The V gene's germline CDR1 is SGHTA and CDR2 FQGNSA. V lost 5 bases and J lost 7, with 29 bases in between. The CDR3 has 18 residues. The chain's CDR3 is CASSALLNPRGREGEAFF. DNA of the CDR3: TGTGCCAGCAGCGCCCTGCTTAACCCTCGAGGTCGGGAGGGTGAAGCTTTCTTT. The complete variable domain, with remaining parts taken from reference TRBV7-2 and TRBJ1-1, reads GAGVSQSPSNKVTEKGKDVELRCDPISGHTALYWYRQSLGQGLEFLIYFQGNSAPDKSGLPSDRFSAERTGGSVSTLTIQRTQQEDSAVYLCASSALLNPRGREGEAFFGQGTRLTVV.

The V call is TRBV27, the J call TRBJ1-6; TRBD1 aligns across 7 bases. With V trimmed by 1 base and J by 8 bases, 5 bases remained unmatched. The V gene's germline CDR1 is MNHEY and CDR2 SMNVEV (reference sequence). CDR3 size: 15 residues. As DNA, the CDR3 is TGTGCCAGCAGTTTATATAGGGGGCGGGATTCACCCCTCCACTTT. Translation gives CASSLYRGRDSPLHF.

The gene calls are TRBV21-1 and TRBJ1-4. TRBV21-1 is reported as a pseudogene. The CDR3 spans 15 residues. The CDR3 bases are TGTGCCAGCTTCCCGCCGGGGCTATCTAATGAAAAACTGTTTTTT. Its translation: CASFPPGLSNEKLFF.

J is TRBJ2-7 and V is TRBV28; tentative D call: TRBD2 (5 bases). The CDR3 sequence is 12 residues long. The V end lost 7 bases, the J end lost 5 bases, and 12 bases lay between the germline ends. The V gene's germline CDR1 is MDHEN and CDR2 SYDVKM. The CDR3 loop reads CASTGIYDEQYF. The DNA of the CDR3 is TGTGCCAGCACGGGGATTTACGACGAGCAGTACTTC. The full variable domain, rest sourced from reference TRBV28 and TRBJ2-7, is DVKVTQSSRYLVKRTGEKVFLECVQDMDHENMFWYRQDPGLGLRLIYFSYDVKMKEKGDIPEGYSVSREKKERFSLILESASTNQTSMYLCASTGIYDEQYFGPGTRLTVT.

This chain links TRBV10-2 with TRBJ2-5; 12 nucleotides line up with TRBD2. The germline CDR1 and CDR2 sequences are WSHSY and SAAADI. V trimming: 5 bases; J trimming: 4 bases; junction bases outside the gene matches: 5. The CDR3 runs 15 residues. CDR3 sequence (DNA): TGCGCCAGCAGTCCTAGCGGGGGGGCCGCAGAGACCCAGTACTTC. This translates into CASSPSGGAAETQYF.

The rearrangement uses TRBV10-3 and TRBJ1-3, with 7 bases aligning to TRBD1. The germline V gene encodes CDR1 ENHRY and CDR2 SYGVKD. With 10 bases clipped from V and 3 bases from J, the junction kept 15 bases outside the gene matches. This CDR3 comprises 16 residues. CDR3 bases: TGTGCCACCGGAACCTTACAGGGGATACTTGGAAACACCATATATTTT. Amino acids: CATGTLQGILGNTIYF.

V usage is TRBV6-1 and J usage is TRBJ1-5; D remains ambiguous. The CDR3 is 14 amino acids. V was cut by 4 bases and J by 2 bases, with 9 bases left in between. Germline loops: CDR1 MNHNS, CDR2 SASEGT. The CDR3 sequence is CASSATWGNQPQHF. DNA of the CDR3: TGTGCCAGCAGTGCGACTTGGGGCAATCAGCCCCAGCATTTT.

The chain employs TRBV7-3 and TRBJ2-2; D possibly corresponds to TRBD2 (6 bases). CDR1 is SGHTA and CDR2 is FQGTGA in the germline V gene. Trimming shortened V by 6 bases and J by 7 bases, and 21 bases separated the two germline ends. This CDR3 is 16 amino acids long. Here the CDR3 reads CASRPGVNPGGGELFF. DNA of the CDR3: TGTGCCAGCAGGCCGGGGGTGAACCCTGGTGGCGGGGAGCTGTTTTTT. The full variable domain, rest sourced from reference TRBV7-3 and TRBJ2-2, is GAGVSQTPSNKVTEKGKYVELRCDPISGHTALYWYRQSLGQGPEFLIYFQGTGAADDSGLPNDRFFAVRPEGSVSTLKIQRTERGDSAVYLCASRPGVNPGGGELFFGEGSRLTVL.

The chain combines TRBV7-9 with TRBJ2-7; D is possibly TRBD2 (6 bases). V was shortened by 5 bases and J by 5 bases, with 16 bases between the two germline ends. The CDR3 is 14 residues long. From germline, CDR1 is SEHNR and CDR2 FQNEAQ (reference sequence). Written as DNA, the CDR3 is TGTGCCAGCAGCGCGGGACTCCGGAGGGACGAGCAGTACTTC. Translation gives CASSAGLRRDEQYF.

V is TRBV7-3 and J is TRBJ2-3, with 9 bases lining up with TRBD2. Germline lookup yields CDR1 SGHTA and CDR2 FQGTGA. V shed 2 bases and J 7 bases; nucleotides not matched to a gene: 7. CDR3 length equals 15 residues. The CDR3 is CASSLAGGPLHTQYF. The DNA for the CDR3 is TGTGCCAGCAGCTTAGCGGGGGGGCCATTGCATACGCAGTATTTT.

The genes are TRBV7-9 and TRBJ2-3, with TRBD2 identical over 10 bases. Germline values: CDR1 SEHNR, CDR2 FQNEAQ (reference sequence). The CDR3 covers 18 residues. V was clipped by 5 bases and J by 0 bases; unmatched bases: 11. The CDR3 region has the DNA TGTGCCAGCAGCCTCCCCAGCGGGGGGGCCCCTAGCACAGATACGCAGTATTTT. Amino acid sequence: CASSLPSGGAPSTDTQYF.

This chain links TRBV27 with TRBJ2-1, with a tentative D call TRBD2 (8 bases). The CDR3 is 19 amino acids. V was shortened by 5 bases and J by 5 bases, with 28 bases between the two germline ends. From germline, CDR1 is MNHEY and CDR2 SMNVEV (reference sequence). CDR3 loop: CASSVDRRAGDVRDNEQFF. CDR3 sequence (DNA): TGTGCCAGCAGTGTGGACAGGAGAGCGGGGGATGTAAGGGACAATGAGCAGTTCTTC.

Here the CDR3 DNA reads TGTGCCAGTAGTGCCGAAGACAGGGTTGGAAAACTGTTTTTT. It encodes CASSAEDRVGKLFF. V usage is TRBV19 and J usage is TRBJ1-4, with TRBD1 matching 7 bases. Per the germline V gene, CDR1 is LNHDA and CDR2 is SQIVND (reference sequence). J was trimmed by 10 bases and V by 5 bases; bases with no gene match: 10. The CDR3 is made up of 14 amino acids.

The rearrangement joins TRBV4-2 to TRBJ1-3; no reliable D call. V was cut by 3 bases and J by 0 bases, with 12 bases left in between. The germline CDR1 and CDR2 sequences are LGHNA and YNFKEQ. The CDR3 covers 16 residues. The CDR3 sequence: CASSQELKVSGNTIYF. The CDR3 DNA follows: TGTGCCAGCAGCCAGGAGTTGAAGGTCTCTGGAAACACCATATATTTT.